These T cell receptor beta chains were read from a single sample in a study of cytomegalovirus exposure and HLA in healthy donors. Profiled with immunoSEQ multiplex PCR; TCRdb holds only in-frame clones, not every one. The sample has over 150,000 clones; over 75% are singletons. Input material: PBMCs. The receptors derive from a woman in her 50s in good health and CMV-seropositive. The CDR3 runs from the conserved cysteine through the conserved F or W. The D gene is left open where the match is weak. The size of a clone is reported for some rows only, either as once, few or many, or as a class for expanded clones.

d_gene: TRBD2; abundance: .; v_gene: TRBV7-3; j_gene: TRBJ2-1; CDR3aa: CASSLSTFSGRYNEQFF; CDR3nt: TGTGCCAGCAGCTTATCAACCTTTAGCGGGAGGTACAATGAGCAGTTCTTC
d_gene: .; abundance: .; v_gene: TRBV15; j_gene: TRBJ1-6; CDR3aa: CATSRSRQIYNSPLHF; CDR3nt: TGTGCCACCAGCAGATCCCGACAGATCTATAATTCACCCCTCCACTTT
d_gene: .; abundance: few; v_gene: TRBV28; j_gene: TRBJ2-7; CDR3aa: CASSAAGAQYEQYF; CDR3nt: TGTGCCAGCAGTGCCGCGGGGGCGCAGTACGAGCAGTACTTC
d_gene: .; abundance: few; v_gene: TRBV7-2; j_gene: TRBJ2-7; CDR3aa: CASSPRDPRYEQYF; CDR3nt: TGTGCCAGCAGCCCGCGGGACCCCCGGTACGAGCAGTACTTC
d_gene: TRBD2; abundance: .; v_gene: TRBV7-2; j_gene: TRBJ2-3; CDR3aa: CASSIRLAADTQYF; CDR3nt: TGTGCCAGCAGCATCCGACTAGCGGCAGATACGCAGTATTTT
d_gene: TRBD2; abundance: few; v_gene: TRBV4-2; j_gene: TRBJ2-7; CDR3aa: CASSYYSGGKNYEQYF; CDR3nt: TGTGCCAGCAGCTACTATAGCGGGGGGAAAAACTACGAGCAGTACTTC
d_gene: TRBD1; abundance: .; v_gene: TRBV5-4; j_gene: TRBJ2-7; CDR3aa: CASSTPGQDNEQYF; CDR3nt: TGTGCCAGCAGCACCCCGGGACAGGACAACGAGCAGTACTTC
d_gene: .; abundance: .; v_gene: TRBV5-1; j_gene: TRBJ1-6; CDR3aa: CASSLDSGYNSPLHF; CDR3nt: TGCGCCAGCAGCTTGGACTCAGGGTATAATTCACCCCTCCACTTT
d_gene: .; abundance: .; v_gene: TRBV2; j_gene: TRBJ1-1; CDR3aa: CAIWGPGGNTEAFF; CDR3nt: TGTGCCATTTGGGGACCCGGGGGGAACACTGAAGCTTTCTTT
d_gene: .; abundance: .; v_gene: TRBV6-1; j_gene: TRBJ2-2; CDR3aa: CASRTGRSPGELFF; CDR3nt: TGTGCCAGCAGAACAGGGCGGAGTCCCGGGGAGCTGTTTTTT
d_gene: .; abundance: once; v_gene: TRBV6-5; j_gene: TRBJ2-7; CDR3aa: CASSYRAGDFEQYF; CDR3nt: TGTGCCAGCAGTTACCGGGCCGGGGACTTCGAGCAGTACTTC
d_gene: TRBD1; abundance: .; v_gene: TRBV30; j_gene: TRBJ2-7; CDR3aa: CAWSIGQGSVEQYF; CDR3nt: TGTGCCTGGAGTATCGGACAGGGGTCGGTCGAGCAGTACTTC
d_gene: .; abundance: .; v_gene: TRBV6-1; j_gene: TRBJ1-6; CDR3aa: CASSSQDNSPLHF; CDR3nt: TGTGCCAGCAGTTCCCAGGATAATTCACCCCTCCACTTT
d_gene: .; abundance: .; v_gene: TRBV7-8; j_gene: TRBJ2-7; CDR3aa: CASSLPGGIYEQYF; CDR3nt: TGTGCCAGCAGCTTACCCGGGGGTATCTACGAGCAGTACTTC
d_gene: .; abundance: .; v_gene: TRBV7-9; j_gene: TRBJ2-1; CDR3aa: CASSPRGSGYNEQFF; CDR3nt: TGTGCCAGCAGCCCTCGGGGGAGCGGATATAATGAGCAGTTCTTC
d_gene: TRBD2; abundance: .; v_gene: TRBV6-5; j_gene: TRBJ2-1; CDR3aa: CASRIAGGSYNEQFF; CDR3nt: TGTGCCAGCAGAATAGCGGGAGGCTCCTACAATGAGCAGTTCTTC
d_gene: TRBD2; abundance: .; v_gene: TRBV9; j_gene: TRBJ2-1; CDR3aa: CASSAVGGDYNEQFF; CDR3nt: TGTGCCAGCAGCGCAGTGGGGGGGGACTACAATGAGCAGTTCTTC
d_gene: .; abundance: .; v_gene: TRBV4-2; j_gene: TRBJ1-1; CDR3aa: CASSQGPGENTEAFF; CDR3nt: TGTGCCAGCAGCCAAGGACCGGGGGAGAACACTGAAGCTTTCTTT
d_gene: TRBD1; abundance: .; v_gene: TRBV7-9; j_gene: TRBJ1-2; CDR3aa: CASSLGGTGRGYTF; CDR3nt: TGTGCCAGCAGCTTAGGAGGGACAGGACGCGGCTACACCTTC
d_gene: .; abundance: .; v_gene: TRBV11-2; j_gene: TRBJ1-2; CDR3aa: CASSERWSQVGYTF; CDR3nt: TGTGCCAGCAGTGAGCGGTGGAGTCAGGTCGGCTACACCTTC